These 22 T cell receptor beta chains were all obtained from the same sample, sequenced in a study of blood T cell repertoires in COVID-19. Using immunoSEQ multiplex PCR, the repertoire was profiled, and TCRdb retains in-frame clones only, with some absent. The sample yields 200,000 to 250,000 clones, around 80% seen once. The sequencing input was peripheral blood. The receptors shown here come from an elderly woman with active or convalescent COVID-19.

The V and J genes are TRBV5-1 and TRBJ1-1; 8 bases agree with TRBD1. The V segment lost 0 bases and the J segment 5 bases; nucleotides outside the gene matches: 6. Germline V CDR1 and CDR2: SGHRS, YFSETQ. This CDR3 has 15 residues. The CDR3 DNA reads as TGCGCCAGCAGCTTGGGGTTTACAGGGGGGACTGAAGCTTTCTTT. Its translation: CASSLGFTGGTEAFF.

The chain uses TRBV28 and TRBJ2-7, with 11 bases that match TRBD1. The length of the CDR3 is 15 residues. V was clipped by 6 bases and J by 2 bases; unmatched bases: 6. Germline assignment: CDR1 MDHEN and CDR2 SYDVKM. CDR3 DNA: TGTGCCAGCAGAATAGGGACAGGGGGACCCTACGAGCAGTACTTC. Translating it yields CASRIGTGGPYEQYF.

This clone turned up a few times. The V call is TRBV28, the J call TRBJ1-5, with D unclear. Germline CDR1 is MDHEN and CDR2 is SYDVKM. Trimming took 6 bases from V and 7 from J, leaving 16 bases between them. The CDR3 consists of 14 residues. The CDR3 DNA reads as TGTGCCAGCAGCTCCCCTGGGAGCGTGCAGCCCCAGCATTTT. It codes for CASSSPGSVQPQHF.

V gene TRBV7-9 combines with J gene TRBJ1-2, with D hard to call. Trimming removed 5 bases from V and 3 bases from J, with 16 bases in between. This CDR3 contains 15 residues. CDR1 is SEHNR, CDR2 FQNEAQ, per germline (reference sequence). CDR3 residues: CASSLGLMADYGYTF. DNA for the CDR3: TGTGCCAGCAGCCTAGGGCTGATGGCGGACTATGGCTACACCTTC.

V gene TRBV12-3 or TRBV12-4 combines with J gene TRBJ2-1, with 11 bases matching TRBD2. The length of the CDR3 is 13 residues. With 6 bases clipped from V and 5 bases from J, the junction kept 0 bases outside the gene matches. The CDR3 DNA reads TGTGCCAGCAGGGGACTAGCGGACAATGAGCAGTTCTTC. Translated: CASRGLADNEQFF.

The gene calls are TRBV4-3 and TRBJ2-3; 10 nucleotides line up with TRBD1. V lost 4 bases, J lost 7 bases, and 8 bases stayed unmatched. Germline values: CDR1 LGHNA, CDR2 YSLEER. CDR3 length: 15 amino acids. The chain's CDR3 is CASSPGGQGRYTQYF. Written as DNA, the CDR3 is TGCGCCAGCAGCCCAGGGGGACAGGGGCGCTATACGCAGTATTTT.

The chain uses TRBV3-1 (or the pseudogene TRBV3-2) and TRBJ1-2; TRBD1 is a possible D gene (6 bases). Deletions cut 6 bases from V and 4 bases from J, with 9 bases between. CDR3 length equals 12 residues. CDR1 LGHDT and CDR2 YNNKEL come from the germline V gene (reference sequence). CDR3 coding DNA: TGTGCCAGCAGTCTCAGGGGCTATGGCTACACCTTC. Amino acids: CASSLRGYGYTF.

The V call is TRBV5-1, the J call TRBJ2-5; unclear D gene. This CDR3 is built from 12 residues. Germline V lookup: CDR1 SGHRS, CDR2 YFSETQ. Deletions cut 4 bases from V and 5 bases from J, with 9 bases between. CDR3 protein: CASSQERETQYF. The DNA for the CDR3 is TGCGCCAGCAGCCAGGAAAGGGAGACCCAGTACTTC.

V gene TRBV5-4 combines with J gene TRBJ2-7; 8 bases line up with TRBD2. The trim removed 4 bases at V and 1 base at J, leaving 7 bases unmatched. The germline V gene has CDR1 SGHNT and CDR2 YYREEE (reference sequence). This CDR3 contains 15 residues. Here the CDR3 reads CASSRSGGGSYEQYF. CDR3 nucleotides: TGTGCCAGCAGCCGGAGCGGGGGAGGATCCTACGAGCAGTACTTC.

The V call is TRBV19, the J call TRBJ2-1, with D tentatively TRBD2 (6 bases). Germline assignment: CDR1 LNHDA and CDR2 SQIVND (reference sequence). Between the trimmed V and J ends, which lost 3 bases and 2 bases, there was a span of 14 bases. The CDR3 totals 16 residues. The CDR3 protein is CASSILSSGPYNEQFF. The CDR3 nucleotides read TGTGCCAGTAGTATTTTGTCCAGCGGGCCCTACAATGAGCAGTTCTTC. The full variable domain, rest sourced from reference TRBV19 and TRBJ2-1, is DGGITQSPKYLFRKEGQNVTLSCEQNLNHDAMYWYRQDPGQGLRLIYYSQIVNDFQKGDIAEGYSVSREKKESFPLTVTSAQKNPTAFYLCASSILSSGPYNEQFFGPGTRLTVL.

This chain uses TRBV28 with TRBJ2-6, with D unresolved. Germline-derived CDR1 and CDR2 are MDHEN and SYDVKM. The CDR3 totals 15 residues. V shed 10 bases and J shed 0 bases, with 13 bases lying between them. The CDR3 loop is CATRVGYSGANVLTF. The CDR3, as DNA: TGTGCCACCCGCGTCGGTTACTCTGGGGCCAACGTCCTGACTTTC. Looking up the rest from reference TRBV28 and TRBJ2-6 gives the full variable domain: DVKVTQSSRYLVKRTGEKVFLECVQDMDHENMFWYRQDPGLGLRLIYFSYDVKMKEKGDIPEGYSVSREKKERFSLILESASTNQTSMYLCATRVGYSGANVLTFGAGSRLTVL.

This clone was counted a few times. The chain combines TRBV10-3 with TRBJ1-1; 7 nucleotides match TRBD1. The CDR3 consists of 15 residues. V trimming: 1 base; J trimming: 1 base; junction bases outside the gene matches: 3. Germline loops: CDR1 ENHRY, CDR2 SYGVKD. CDR3 in amino acids: CAISELGTANTEAFF. The CDR3 DNA sequence: TGTGCCATCAGTGAGTTAGGGACAGCGAACACTGAAGCTTTCTTT.

The V call is TRBV14, the J call TRBJ1-2; 7 bases agree with TRBD1. Trimming cost V 8 bases and J 2 bases; bases outside gene matches: 8. CDR3 length: 14 amino acids. Germline V gives CDR1 SGHDN, CDR2 FVKESK. The DNA of the CDR3 is TGTGCCAGCTCACGGGACAGCGGGAACTATGGCTACACCTTC. The encoded protein is CASSRDSGNYGYTF.

The rearrangement uses TRBV6-5 and TRBJ1-5; D possibly corresponds to TRBD1 (6 bases). Deletions cut 6 bases from V and 7 bases from J, with 16 bases between. Per germline, CDR1 MNHEY and CDR2 SVGAGI. The CDR3 runs 14 residues. CDR3 in amino acids: CASSPDRPIQPQHF. In DNA form, the CDR3 reads TGTGCCAGCAGCCCCGACAGGCCCATACAGCCCCAGCATTTT.

The CDR3 nucleotides are TGTGCCAGCAGCCAAGTTGGGGGCGCTGGGGCCAACGTCCTGACTTTC. As protein: CASSQVGGAGANVLTF. The chain carries TRBV3-1 (or the pseudogene TRBV3-2) and TRBJ2-6; D is perhaps TRBD1 (6 bases). The CDR3 loop spans 16 amino acids. V shed 1 base and J shed 2 bases, with 9 bases lying between them. Per germline, CDR1 LGHDT and CDR2 YNNKEL (reference sequence).

The chain employs TRBV7-2 and TRBJ1-4; tentatively, D is TRBD1 (6 bases). V was cut by 3 bases and J by 5 bases, with 10 bases left in between. The CDR3 consists of 14 residues. CDR1 is SGHTA, CDR2 FQGNSA, per germline. CDR3 sequence: CASSFARGNEKLFF. The CDR3 DNA reads TGTGCCAGCAGCTTTGCCAGGGGCAATGAAAAACTGTTTTTT.

This clone came up a few times. The V gene is TRBV10-1, the J gene TRBJ1-2; D is undetermined. This CDR3 has 14 residues. CDR1 and CDR2 (germline): WNHNN, SYGVQD (reference sequence). Trimming left V 10 bases short and J 0 bases short, with 15 bases between. The CDR3 loop is CATPIELTNYGYTF. The CDR3 nucleotides are TGCGCCACCCCGATCGAACTGACTAACTATGGCTACACCTTC.

The rearrangement joins TRBV5-1 to TRBJ1-1, with 7 bases aligning to TRBD1. CDR3 length: 16 residues. V trimming: 4 bases; J trimming: 4 bases; junction bases outside the gene matches: 13. CDR1 is SGHRS and CDR2 is YFSETQ in the germline V gene. The CDR3 DNA follows: TGCGCCAGCAGCAGATCCACAGGAGGGGGCGGCACTGAAGCTTTCTTT. It encodes CASSRSTGGGGTEAFF. The variable domain in full, with the rest retrieved from reference TRBV5-1 and TRBJ1-1, is KAGVTQTPRYLIKTRGQQVTLSCSPISGHRSVSWYQQTPGQGLQFLFEYFSETQRNKGNFPGRFSGRQFSNSRSEMNVSTLELGDSALYLCASSRSTGGGGTEAFFGQGTRLTVV.

This chain connects TRBV30 to TRBJ1-2; 9 positions match TRBD1. The V gene's germline CDR1 is GTSNPN and CDR2 SVGIG (reference sequence). The CDR3 consists of 12 residues. The trim removed 3 bases at V and 8 bases at J, leaving 4 bases unmatched. This chain's CDR3 is CAWRPGQGGYTF. CDR3 nucleotide sequence: TGTGCCTGGAGGCCGGGACAGGGAGGCTACACCTTC.

This chain uses TRBV10-3 with TRBJ2-3; the D gene is possibly TRBD2 (7 bases). V was clipped by 3 bases and J by 3 bases, with 19 bases between them. The V gene's germline CDR1 is ENHRY and CDR2 SYGVKD. The CDR3 contains 17 residues. The CDR3 here is CAISDPRARGGTDTQYF. The CDR3 region has the DNA TGTGCCATCAGTGATCCTCGCGCCAGGGGAGGGACAGATACGCAGTATTTT.

The rearrangement joins TRBV5-4 to TRBJ2-1; maybe TRBD1 (6 bases). The germline V gene has CDR1 SGHNT and CDR2 YYREEE (reference sequence). Between the trimmed V and J ends, which lost 4 bases and 0 bases, there was a span of 11 bases. CDR3 length: 15 amino acids. In DNA form, the CDR3 reads TGTGCCAGCAGCATGGACAGCCACTCCTACAATGAGCAGTTCTTC. Translated, it gives CASSMDSHSYNEQFF.

The V gene is TRBV14, the J gene TRBJ1-2; D is undetermined. The germline V gene encodes CDR1 SGHDN and CDR2 FVKESK. Trimming removed 0 bases at V and 5 bases at J, with 7 bases between. The CDR3 runs 13 residues. CDR3 DNA sequence: TGTGCCAGCAGCCAAGAACAGCTGTATGGCTACACCTTC. Translated, it gives CASSQEQLYGYTF.